The 11 T cell receptor beta chains below come from one sample, sequenced in a study of blood T cell repertoires in COVID-19. Sequencing used immunoSEQ multiplex PCR; TCRdb keeps in-frame clones, though not all of them. This sample has 150,000 to 200,000 clones, with roughly four fifths found just once. The sequencing input was peripheral blood. These receptor sequences come from a woman aged 25-40 years with acute or convalescent COVID-19.

V and J are TRBV5-6 and TRBJ2-5; TRBD1 matches at 7 bases. Germline-derived CDR1 and CDR2 are SGHDT and YYEEEE. The junction had 9 bases not matched to a gene; V was cut back by 5 bases and J by 5 bases. The CDR3 totals 14 residues. The CDR3: CASRATGRGETQYF. CDR3 nucleotide sequence: TGTGCCAGCAGGGCGACAGGGCGTGGGGAGACCCAGTACTTC.

The V gene is TRBV10-3, the J gene TRBJ2-7, with D uncertain. Deletions cut 6 bases from V and 0 bases from J, with 12 bases between. Germline CDR1 is ENHRY and CDR2 is SYGVKD. CDR3 length equals 14 residues. CDR3 loop: CAIRYGGYSYEQYF. CDR3 nucleotide sequence: TGTGCCATCAGGTATGGCGGTTACTCCTACGAGCAGTACTTC.

V gene TRBV5-4 combines with J gene TRBJ2-2, with TRBD2 identical over 14 bases. V lost 4 bases, J lost 4 bases, and 3 bases stayed unmatched. CDR1 is SGHNT and CDR2 is YYREEE in the germline V gene (reference sequence). The CDR3 has 16 amino acids. For the CDR3, the DNA is TGTGCCAGCAGCGGGACTAGCGGGAGTGGCACCGGGGAGCTGTTTTTT. Translated: CASSGTSGSGTGELFF.

CDR3 protein: CASSGQPFYEQYF. CDR3 bases: TGTGCCAGCAGCGGACAGCCGTTCTATGAGCAGTACTTC. The chain combines TRBV7-2 with TRBJ2-7, with D possibly being TRBD1 (6 bases). The CDR3 runs 13 residues. From germline, CDR1 is SGHTA and CDR2 FQGNSA. V dropped 5 bases and J dropped 7 bases, with 15 bases sitting between them.

The chain joins TRBV13 to TRBJ2-2; 8 bases match TRBD1. This CDR3 region has 16 residues. Trimming took 6 bases from V and 2 from J; bases not matched to a gene: 8. The germline V gene encodes CDR1 PRHDT and CDR2 FYEKMQ (reference sequence). CDR3 in amino acids: CASSYLGQGNTGELFF. DNA of the CDR3: TGTGCCAGCAGTTATCTAGGACAGGGCAACACCGGGGAGCTGTTTTTT.

This clone was observed a few times. The chain uses TRBV9 and TRBJ2-1; tentative D call: TRBD2 (7 bases). CDR1 and CDR2 from the germline V gene are SGDLS and YYNGEE. CDR3 length: 16 amino acids. The V and J ends lost 6 bases and 5 bases respectively, with 21 bases between them. CDR3 sequence (DNA): TGTGCCAGCACCGAGGGGGGGACTTTGAATGACAATGAGCAGTTCTTC. Residues: CASTEGGTLNDNEQFF.

The rearrangement uses TRBV4-3 and TRBJ2-2, with 14 bases matching TRBD2. The CDR3 loop spans 16 amino acids. Germline CDR1 reads LGHNA; CDR2 reads YSLEER. V shed 4 bases and J 11 bases; nucleotides not matched to a gene: 9. The CDR3 region is CASSRSRGLAGGELFF. The CDR3 DNA reads as TGCGCCAGCAGCCGCTCCAGAGGACTAGCGGGAGGCGAGCTGTTTTTT.

The gene calls are TRBV5-4 and TRBJ1-2; D may be TRBD1 (6 bases). This CDR3 is 15 amino acids long. Trimming took 4 bases from V and 1 from J, leaving 14 bases between them. The germline gives CDR1 SGHNT, CDR2 YYREEE (reference sequence). The CDR3 reads CASSPRGPNNYGYTF. The CDR3 bases are TGTGCCAGCAGCCCCAGGGGCCCTAATAACTATGGCTACACCTTC.

The V and J genes are TRBV19 and TRBJ2-2, with a tentative D call TRBD1 (10 bases). This CDR3 has 18 amino acids. The V end was cut by 3 bases, the J end by 5 bases, with 22 bases between. Germline-derived CDR1 and CDR2 are LNHDA and SQIVND (reference sequence). The CDR3 protein is CASSIGTGVREGTGELFF. In DNA form, the CDR3 reads TGTGCCAGTAGTATTGGGACAGGGGTGCGGGAGGGTACCGGGGAGCTGTTTTTT.

In this sample, this clone turned up once. The V call is TRBV4-2, the J call TRBJ1-1; TRBD1 agrees at 7 bases. The CDR3 is made up of 13 amino acids. Per germline, CDR1 LGHNA and CDR2 YNFKEQ. Trimming removed 4 bases from V and 8 bases from J; junction bases left unmatched: 7. As DNA, the CDR3 is TGTGCCAGCAGCCCGTATGGCAGGGGGGAAGCTTTCTTT. Translation gives CASSPYGRGEAFF.

The chain combines TRBV4-3 with TRBJ1-4; D perhaps matches TRBD1 (6 bases). V dropped 0 bases and J dropped 12 bases, with 20 bases sitting between them. Germline lookup yields CDR1 LGHNA and CDR2 YSLEER. The CDR3 sequence is 16 residues long. CDR3 DNA sequence: TGCGCCAGCAGCCAAGATCTTAAGGGACACAATGCGCAACTGTTTTTT. It is translated as CASSQDLKGHNAQLFF.